The present entry profiles one TCR beta chain with its context. Each sample had two DNA replicates, 0.5 ug blood or 1.5 ug tissue. Assay used: immunoSEQ multiplex PCR; TCRdb lists only in-frame clones, some missing. The table records tens of thousands of clones, around nine tenths of them present only once. The data belong to a study of early stage breast cancer tumors. Sequencing was done on a sample of blood. This receptor was identified in a person aged 65-85 years with breast cancer.

The chain's CDR3 is CASSPDTYRSNQPQHF. CDR3 coding DNA: TGTGCCAGTAGTCCGGACACTTACAGGAGCAATCAGCCCCAGCATTTT. V gene TRBV19 combines with J gene TRBJ1-5; D perhaps matches TRBD1 (5 bases). V lost 5 bases and J 1 base, leaving 15 bases between the germline ends. The CDR3 covers 16 residues. Germline CDR1 is LNHDA and CDR2 is SQIVND (reference sequence).